The 26 T cell receptor beta chains listed next were all sequenced from one sample in a study of cytomegalovirus exposure and HLA in healthy donors. The primer mix had 60 Vbeta and 13 Jbeta primers. The repertoire was sequenced with immunoSEQ multiplex PCR; TCRdb's copy has only in-frame clones and lacks some. The sample comprises roughly 100,000 clones, about four fifths of which are singletons, and 1.3% rests with the top ten. The specimen sequenced was PBMCs. Receptors were obtained from a man between 40 and 49 years old in good health and CMV-seronegative.

This rearrangement joins TRBV19 to TRBJ1-4, with 7 positions matching TRBD1. V trimming: 5 bases; J trimming: 5 bases; junction bases outside the gene matches: 5. This CDR3 comprises 14 residues. The V gene's germline CDR1 is LNHDA and CDR2 SQIVND (reference sequence). Here the CDR3 DNA reads TGTGCCAGTAGTGCACAGGGGATCAATGAAAAACTGTTTTTT. It yields the protein CASSAQGINEKLFF.

The gene calls are TRBV2 and TRBJ2-2; D is possibly TRBD1 (6 bases). The CDR3 spans 15 residues. In germline, CDR1 is SNHLY, CDR2 FYNNEI. Trimming removed 6 bases from V and 5 bases from J, with 16 bases in between. CDR3 DNA sequence: TGTGCCAGCAGAGAAAGGGACAAAAGAACCGGGGAGCTGTTTTTT. Translation: CASRERDKRTGELFF. Based on the CDR3 plus reference TRBV2 and TRBJ2-2, the full variable domain is EPEVTQTPSHQVTQMGQEVILRCVPISNHLYFYWYRQILGQKVEFLVSFYNNEISEKSEIFDDQFSVERPDGSNFTLKIRSTKLEDSAMYFCASRERDKRTGELFFGEGSRLTVL.

The CDR3 region is CASSLSGQIITDTQYF. Here the CDR3 DNA reads TGTGCCAGCAGCTTATCGGGACAGATAATCACAGATACGCAGTATTTT. The chain uses TRBV7-9 and TRBJ2-3; 7 bases line up with TRBD1. There are 16 residues in the CDR3. Germline loops: CDR1 SEHNR, CDR2 FQNEAQ (reference sequence). V lost 2 bases, J lost 2 bases, and 7 bases stayed unmatched. The whole variable domain, remainder taken from reference TRBV7-9 and TRBJ2-3, is DTGVSQNPRHKITKRGQNVTFRCDPISEHNRLYWYRQTLGQGPEFLTYFQNEAQLEKSRLLSDRFSAERPKGSFSTLEIQRTEQGDSAMYLCASSLSGQIITDTQYFGPGTRLTVL.

For the CDR3, the DNA is TGTGCCAGCAGCCAAGTGTTGGCTAGCGGGTACCAAGAGACCCAGTACTTC. Amino acid sequence: CASSQVLASGYQETQYF. The chain employs TRBV4-2 and TRBJ2-5; 8 bases are a match to TRBD2. Germline values: CDR1 LGHNA, CDR2 YNFKEQ. This CDR3 spans 17 amino acids. J was trimmed by 0 bases and V by 1 base; bases with no gene match: 7.

There are a few counts of this clone. The genes are TRBV7-6 and TRBJ2-2, with D perhaps TRBD1 (6 bases). Germline values: CDR1 SGHVS, CDR2 FNYEAQ. The CDR3 is 14 residues long. V lost 4 bases, J lost 4 bases, and 10 bases lay in between. The CDR3: CASSWDTSTGELFF. In nucleotides, the CDR3 is TGTGCCAGCAGCTGGGACACCAGCACCGGGGAGCTGTTTTTT.

The V and J genes are TRBV6-5 and TRBJ1-4; 8 bases match TRBD1. V lost 6 bases to trimming and J lost 8 bases; unmatched junction nucleotides: 5. Germline V gene sequence: CDR1 MNHEY, CDR2 SVGAGI. The CDR3 is made up of 13 amino acids. In nucleotides, the CDR3 is TGTGCCAGCAGCAGGGGGCTTCTGGAAAAACTGTTTTTT. It is translated as CASSRGLLEKLFF.

The chain has TRBV15 and TRBJ2-7; TRBD1 matches at 11 bases. Losses at the gene ends were 1 base for V and 7 bases for J; bases not matched to a gene: 6. The CDR3 runs to 15 residues. Germline V CDR1 and CDR2: LNHNV, YYDKDF (reference sequence). The CDR3 spells CATSRARTGGLEQYF. CDR3 DNA sequence: TGTGCCACCAGCAGAGCCCGGACAGGGGGCCTTGAGCAGTACTTC.

This chain connects TRBV13 to TRBJ1-1, with D possibly matching TRBD1 (5 bases). The CDR3 spans 18 residues. V dropped 0 bases and J dropped 0 bases, with 17 bases sitting between them. Germline lookup yields CDR1 PRHDT and CDR2 FYEKMQ (reference sequence). The CDR3 coding sequence is TGTGCCAGCAGCTTAGGCCTACGGGCAGGGAATATGAACACTGAAGCTTTCTTT. Translation: CASSLGLRAGNMNTEAFF.

The chain uses TRBV11-3 and TRBJ2-3; 7 bases align to TRBD2. The V gene end was trimmed by 1 base and the J gene end by 2 bases; junction bases not matched to a gene: 3. The CDR3 spans 15 residues. Germline CDR1 is SGHNT and CDR2 is YENEEA. The CDR3 loop is CASSLAGGATDTQYF. In DNA form, the CDR3 reads TGTGCCAGCAGCTTAGCGGGAGGCGCCACAGATACGCAGTATTTT. Filled out from reference TRBV11-3 and TRBJ2-3, the complete variable domain reads EAGVVQSPRYKIIEKKQPVAFWCNPISGHNTLYWYLQNLGQGPELLIRYENEEAVDDSQLPKDRFSAERLKGVDSTLKIQPAELGDSAVYLCASSLAGGATDTQYFGPGTRLTVL.

This chain joins TRBV28 and TRBJ2-7; D may be TRBD2 (6 bases). The V end was cut by 0 bases, the J end by 6 bases, with 24 bases between. Per the germline V gene, CDR1 is MDHEN and CDR2 is SYDVKM. This CDR3 has 18 residues. The CDR3 DNA is TGTGCCAGCAGTTTATGGGGGGTCGGCGGGACGGGGCCTGGCGAGCAGTACTTC. Its protein is CASSLWGVGGTGPGEQYF.

The V gene is TRBV5-4, the J gene TRBJ1-6; 8 nucleotides align to TRBD1. Germline assignment: CDR1 SGHNT and CDR2 YYREEE (reference sequence). The CDR3 is 15 amino acids. Unmatched junction bases numbered 10, after V lost 4 bases and J lost 10 bases. For the CDR3, the DNA is TGTGCCAGCAGCCTACGGGACAGGAGGGGATCACCCCTCCACTTT. This codes for CASSLRDRRGSPLHF. Drawing the rest from reference TRBV5-4 and TRBJ1-6, the complete variable domain is ETGVTQSPTHLIKTRGQQVTLRCSSQSGHNTVSWYQQALGQGPQFIFQYYREEENGRGNFPPRFSGLQFPNYSSELNVNALELDDSALYLCASSLRDRRGSPLHFGNGTRLTVT.

V gene TRBV5-6 combines with J gene TRBJ1-3; the match to TRBD1 covers 10 bases. Germline CDR1 SGHDT, CDR2 YYEEEE. CDR3 length: 16 residues. Trimming cost V 4 bases and J 4 bases; bases outside gene matches: 8. The CDR3 nucleotides read TGTGCCAGCAGCGGAGGACAGGGGGTCTCCGGAAACACCATATATTTT. It encodes CASSGGQGVSGNTIYF.

The chain joins TRBV5-1 to TRBJ2-3; D may be TRBD2 (6 bases). V was clipped by 3 bases and J by 2 bases, with 19 bases between them. The germline gives CDR1 SGHRS, CDR2 YFSETQ. The CDR3 spans 17 residues. CDR3: CASSWTQRASYTDTQYF. The CDR3 DNA reads as TGCGCCAGCAGCTGGACGCAGCGGGCGAGCTACACAGATACGCAGTATTTT.

V gene TRBV27 combines with J gene TRBJ1-4; 7 bases are shared with TRBD1. The germline CDR1 and CDR2 sequences are MNHEY and SMNVEV (reference sequence). J gave up 7 bases and V 0 bases, and 8 bases lay outside the gene matches. This CDR3 is 16 amino acids long. Here the CDR3 reads CASSLSGQAWSEKLFF. The CDR3 DNA reads as TGTGCCAGCAGTTTATCTGGACAGGCCTGGAGTGAAAAACTGTTTTTT.

The chain links TRBV18 to TRBJ2-1; 9 bases match TRBD2. Germline-derived CDR1 and CDR2 are KGHSH and LQKENI. The trim removed 2 bases at V and 5 bases at J, leaving 4 bases unmatched. CDR3 length: 15 residues. CDR3 bases: TGTGCCAGCTCACCATTCGGCGGGGGGGACAATGAGCAGTTCTTC. Its translation: CASSPFGGGDNEQFF.

The V call is TRBV14, the J call TRBJ2-2; 11 nucleotides align to TRBD1. Germline CDR1 and CDR2: SGHDN and FVKESK. CDR3 length: 15 amino acids. Losses at the gene ends were 5 bases for V and 7 bases for J; bases not matched to a gene: 6. The CDR3 coding sequence is TGTGCCAGCAGCACTACCGGGACAGGGGGCGGGGAGCTGTTTTTT. Its protein is CASSTTGTGGGELFF.

The chain uses TRBV5-1 and TRBJ2-3, with 13 bases that match TRBD2. Per germline, CDR1 SGHRS and CDR2 YFSETQ. The V gene end was trimmed by 3 bases and the J gene end by 1 base; junction bases not matched to a gene: 8. CDR3 size: 18 residues. CDR3 sequence (DNA): TGCGCCAGCAGCTGGGGACTAGCGGGAAGCTGGGGCACAGATACGCAGTATTTT. This encodes CASSWGLAGSWGTDTQYF.

The V gene is TRBV5-8, the J gene TRBJ1-2; 7 bases match TRBD1. V dropped 4 bases and J dropped 7; count of bases not matched to a gene: 7. Germline V gives CDR1 SGHTS, CDR2 YDEGEE. The CDR3 contains 13 residues. The CDR3 DNA reads as TGTGCCAGCAGCCGGAGGACAGGTTCTGGCTACACCTTC. Protein product: CASSRRTGSGYTF.

This chain links TRBV28 with TRBJ2-5; tentative D call: TRBD2 (5 bases). This CDR3 spans 12 amino acids. Germline CDR1 reads MDHEN; CDR2 reads SYDVKM. Trimming removed 4 bases at V and 7 bases at J, with 10 bases between. The CDR3 here is CASSSASRTQYF. The CDR3 DNA follows: TGTGCCAGCAGTTCGGCTAGCCGGACCCAGTACTTC. The variable domain in full, with the rest retrieved from reference TRBV28 and TRBJ2-5, is DVKVTQSSRYLVKRTGEKVFLECVQDMDHENMFWYRQDPGLGLRLIYFSYDVKMKEKGDIPEGYSVSREKKERFSLILESASTNQTSMYLCASSSASRTQYFGPGTRLLVL.

In this sample, this clone turned up once. The V call is TRBV5-1, the J call TRBJ1-6; D not certain. Trimming left V 0 bases short and J 0 bases short, with 10 bases between. The CDR3 extends over 17 amino acids. Germline V gene lookup returns CDR1 SGHRS and CDR2 YFSETQ. This CDR3 reads CASSLVAGVSYNSPLHF. CDR3 DNA sequence: TGCGCCAGCAGCTTGGTCGCGGGTGTCTCCTATAATTCACCCCTCCACTTT.

The rearrangement uses TRBV6-5 and TRBJ2-2; D is uncertain. Trimming left V 0 bases short and J 1 base short, with 9 bases between. The CDR3 spans 16 residues. The germline CDR1 and CDR2 sequences are MNHEY and SVGAGI. CDR3 amino acids: CASSYSTSGNTGELFF. The DNA of the CDR3 is TGTGCCAGCAGTTACTCGACATCCGGGAACACCGGGGAGCTGTTTTTT.

The chain uses TRBV6-5 and TRBJ2-3, with TRBD2 identical over 10 bases. After removal of 11 bases from V and 2 bases from J, the junction contained 7 bases not matched to a gene. Germline CDR1 MNHEY, CDR2 SVGAGI. This CDR3 has 14 residues. The CDR3 coding sequence is TGTGCCTCAGGACTAGCGGAGATCACAGATACGCAGTATTTT. Protein: CASGLAEITDTQYF.

The chain couples TRBV11-2 to TRBJ1-4; no reliable D call. There are 12 residues in the CDR3. V was shortened by 6 bases and J by 8 bases, with 10 bases between the two germline ends. Germline CDR1 is SGHAT and CDR2 is FQNNGV. CDR3: CASRRVGEKLFF. Here the CDR3 DNA reads TGTGCCAGCAGGAGGGTGGGAGAAAAACTGTTTTTT. Variable domain in full (rest from reference TRBV11-2 and TRBJ1-4): EAGVAQSPRYKIIEKRQSVAFWCNPISGHATLYWYQQILGQGPKLLIQFQNNGVVDDSQLPKDRFSAERLKGVDSTLKIQPAKLEDSAVYLCASRRVGEKLFFGSGTQLSVL.

The chain employs TRBV28 and TRBJ1-5; 8 bases match TRBD1. The J segment lost 7 bases and the V segment lost 5 bases, leaving 10 bases of the junction unmatched. CDR1 and CDR2 (germline): MDHEN, SYDVKM. This CDR3 is built from 15 residues. The CDR3 spells CASSATGVGEQPQHF. The CDR3 DNA is TGTGCCAGCAGTGCGACAGGGGTGGGGGAACAGCCCCAGCATTTT. The whole variable domain, remainder taken from reference TRBV28 and TRBJ1-5, is DVKVTQSSRYLVKRTGEKVFLECVQDMDHENMFWYRQDPGLGLRLIYFSYDVKMKEKGDIPEGYSVSREKKERFSLILESASTNQTSMYLCASSATGVGEQPQHFGDGTRLSIL.

This rearrangement joins TRBV5-4 to TRBJ2-5; D perhaps matches TRBD1 (6 bases). The CDR3 runs to 13 residues. V lost 5 bases and J lost 3, with 11 bases in between. Looked up from germline, CDR1 is SGHNT and CDR2 is YYREEE (reference sequence). Written as DNA, the CDR3 is TGTGCCAGCAGACGACAGGATAAAGAGACCCAGTACTTC. Translated: CASRRQDKETQYF.

This clone was observed once. The chain carries TRBV18 and TRBJ1-1, with D unresolved. V lost 4 bases and J 1 base, leaving 7 bases between the germline ends. This CDR3 comprises 13 residues. Germline loops: CDR1 KGHSH, CDR2 LQKENI. CDR3 bases: TGTGCCAGCTCACGACAAAAGAACACTGAAGCTTTCTTT. Translation gives CASSRQKNTEAFF.